The clone carrying this T cell receptor (beta chain) was seen more than once but under ten times. This record belongs to a study of blood T cell repertoires in COVID-19. Study context: Both acute and convalescent COVID-19 samples were obtained from the United States, Italy and Spain. Nucleic acid was either cDNA or gDNA, and it came from T cells, B-cell-depleted T cells, or PBMCs.

Only in-frame clones appear in the TCRdb table, and some are missing; sequencing was by immunoSEQ multiplex PCR. The table lists about 140,000 clones, 84% of them singletons. Sequenced sample: peripheral blood. The TCR was taken from a human donor in a cohort sampled during active COVID-19.

The CDR3 nucleotides read TGTGCCAGCCGGTCGCGGGGGGCGAACACCGGGGAGCTGTTTTTT. It is translated as CASRSRGANTGELFF. This chain joins TRBV7-2 and TRBJ2-2, with 8 bases matching TRBD2. V lost 8 bases, J lost 0 bases, and 5 bases stayed unmatched. Germline CDR1 SGHTA, CDR2 FQGNSA. CDR3 size: 15 residues.